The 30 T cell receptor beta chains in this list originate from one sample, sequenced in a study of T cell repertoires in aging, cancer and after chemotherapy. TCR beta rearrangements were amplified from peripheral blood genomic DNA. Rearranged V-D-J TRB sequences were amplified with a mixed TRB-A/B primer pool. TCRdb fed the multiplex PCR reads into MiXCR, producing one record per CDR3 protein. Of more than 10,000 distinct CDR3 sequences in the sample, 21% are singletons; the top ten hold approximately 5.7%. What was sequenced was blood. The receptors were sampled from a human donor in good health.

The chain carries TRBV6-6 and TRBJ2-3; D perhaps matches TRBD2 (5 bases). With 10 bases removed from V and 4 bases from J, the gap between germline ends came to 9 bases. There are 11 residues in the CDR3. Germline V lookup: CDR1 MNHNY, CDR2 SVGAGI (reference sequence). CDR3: CATSSADTQYF. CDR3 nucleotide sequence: TGTGCCACTAGCAGTGCAGATACGCAGTATTTT.

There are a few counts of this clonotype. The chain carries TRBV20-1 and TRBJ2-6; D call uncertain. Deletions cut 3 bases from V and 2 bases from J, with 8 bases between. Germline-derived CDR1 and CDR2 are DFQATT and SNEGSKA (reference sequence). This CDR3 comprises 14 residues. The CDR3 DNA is TGCAGTGCTAGCCCACCGGCTGGGGCCAACGTCCTGACTTTC. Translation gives CSASPPAGANVLTF.

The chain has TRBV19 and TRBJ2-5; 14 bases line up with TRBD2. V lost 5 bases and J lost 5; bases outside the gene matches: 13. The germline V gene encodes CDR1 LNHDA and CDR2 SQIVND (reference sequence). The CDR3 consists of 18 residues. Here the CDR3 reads CASSPRSGLAGVRETQYF. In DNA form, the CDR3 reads TGTGCCAGTAGTCCCAGATCGGGACTAGCGGGGGTTCGGGAGACCCAGTACTTC. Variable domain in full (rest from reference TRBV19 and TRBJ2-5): DGGITQSPKYLFRKEGQNVTLSCEQNLNHDAMYWYRQDPGQGLRLIYYSQIVNDFQKGDIAEGYSVSREKKESFPLTVTSAQKNPTAFYLCASSPRSGLAGVRETQYFGPGTRLLVL.

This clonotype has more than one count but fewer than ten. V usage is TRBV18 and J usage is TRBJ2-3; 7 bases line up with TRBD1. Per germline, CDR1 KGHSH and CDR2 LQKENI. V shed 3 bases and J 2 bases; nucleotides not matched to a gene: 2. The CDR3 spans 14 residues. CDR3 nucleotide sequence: TGTGCCAGCTCACCGACAGGGACCACAGATACGCAGTATTTT. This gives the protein CASSPTGTTDTQYF.

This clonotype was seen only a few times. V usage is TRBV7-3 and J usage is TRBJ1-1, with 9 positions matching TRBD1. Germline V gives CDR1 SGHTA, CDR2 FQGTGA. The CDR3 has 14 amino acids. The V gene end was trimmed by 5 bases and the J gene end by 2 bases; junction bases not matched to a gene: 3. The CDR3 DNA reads TGTGCCAGCAGCCAACAGGGGGCCAACACTGAAGCTTTCTTT. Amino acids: CASSQQGANTEAFF.

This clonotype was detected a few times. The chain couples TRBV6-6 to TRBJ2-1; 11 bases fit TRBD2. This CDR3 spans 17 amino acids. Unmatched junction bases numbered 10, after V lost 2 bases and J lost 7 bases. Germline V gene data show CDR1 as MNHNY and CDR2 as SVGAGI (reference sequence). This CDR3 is CASSYPLSGGAENEQFF. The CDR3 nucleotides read TGTGCCAGCAGTTACCCGCTTAGCGGGGGGGCGGAAAATGAGCAGTTCTTC.

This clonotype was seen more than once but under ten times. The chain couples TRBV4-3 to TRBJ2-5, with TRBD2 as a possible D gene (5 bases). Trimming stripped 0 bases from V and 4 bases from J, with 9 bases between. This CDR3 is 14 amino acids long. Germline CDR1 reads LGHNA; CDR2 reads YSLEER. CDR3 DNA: TGCGCCAGCAGCCAAGATTTCCGGGGAGAGACCCAGTACTTC. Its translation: CASSQDFRGETQYF.

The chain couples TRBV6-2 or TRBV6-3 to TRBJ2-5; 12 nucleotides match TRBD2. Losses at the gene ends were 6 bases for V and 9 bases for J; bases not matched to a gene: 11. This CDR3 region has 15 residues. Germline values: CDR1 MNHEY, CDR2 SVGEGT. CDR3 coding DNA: TGTGCCAGCAGGTCCGGGACTAGCGGGCCGAGGCCCCAGTACTTC. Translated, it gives CASRSGTSGPRPQYF.

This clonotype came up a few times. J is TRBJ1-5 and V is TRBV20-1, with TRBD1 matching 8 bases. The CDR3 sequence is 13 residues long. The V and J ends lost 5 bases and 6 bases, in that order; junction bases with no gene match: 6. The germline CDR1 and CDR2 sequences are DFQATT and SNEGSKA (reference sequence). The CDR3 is CSASGQGGQPQHF. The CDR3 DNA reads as TGCAGTGCTTCTGGACAGGGAGGTCAGCCCCAGCATTTT.

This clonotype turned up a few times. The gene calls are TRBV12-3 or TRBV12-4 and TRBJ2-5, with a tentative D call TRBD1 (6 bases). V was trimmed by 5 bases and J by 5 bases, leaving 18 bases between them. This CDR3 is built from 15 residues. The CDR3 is CASSLPGQGLETQYF. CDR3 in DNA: TGTGCCAGCAGTCTCCCGGGGCAGGGGCTCGAGACCCAGTACTTC.

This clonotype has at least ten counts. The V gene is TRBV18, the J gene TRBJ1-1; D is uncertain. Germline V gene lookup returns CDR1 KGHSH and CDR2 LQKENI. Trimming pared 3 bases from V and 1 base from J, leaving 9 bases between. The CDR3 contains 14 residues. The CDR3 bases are TGTGCCAGCTCACCTATTCGGGGGAACACTGAAGCTTTCTTT. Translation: CASSPIRGNTEAFF.

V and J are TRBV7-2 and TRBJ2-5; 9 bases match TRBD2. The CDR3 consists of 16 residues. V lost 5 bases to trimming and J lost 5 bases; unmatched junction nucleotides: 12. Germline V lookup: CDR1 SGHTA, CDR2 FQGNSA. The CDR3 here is CASSPGARGGGETQYF. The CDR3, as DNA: TGTGCCAGCAGCCCTGGAGCGCGGGGGGGCGGGGAGACCCAGTACTTC.

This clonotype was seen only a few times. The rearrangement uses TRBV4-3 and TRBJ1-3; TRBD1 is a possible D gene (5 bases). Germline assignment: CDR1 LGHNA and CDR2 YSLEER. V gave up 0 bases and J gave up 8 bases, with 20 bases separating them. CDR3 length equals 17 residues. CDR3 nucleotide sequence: TGCGCCAGCAGCCAAGATTTCGCTTCGGGGCTGGCGGACACCATATATTTT. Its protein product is CASSQDFASGLADTIYF.

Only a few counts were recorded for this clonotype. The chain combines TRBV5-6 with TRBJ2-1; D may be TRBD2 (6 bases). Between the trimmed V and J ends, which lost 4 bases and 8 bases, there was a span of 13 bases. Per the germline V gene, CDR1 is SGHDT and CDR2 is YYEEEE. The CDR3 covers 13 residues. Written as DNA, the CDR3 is TGTGCCAGCAGCCGGGACTGGTCCGATGAGCAGTTCTTC. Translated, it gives CASSRDWSDEQFF.

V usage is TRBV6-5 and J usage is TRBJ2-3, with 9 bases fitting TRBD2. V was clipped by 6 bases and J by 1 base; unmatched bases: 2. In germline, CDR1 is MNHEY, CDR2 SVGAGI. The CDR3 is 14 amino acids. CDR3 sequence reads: CASRRTSGTDTQYF. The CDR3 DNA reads TGTGCCAGCAGACGGACTAGCGGCACAGATACGCAGTATTTT.

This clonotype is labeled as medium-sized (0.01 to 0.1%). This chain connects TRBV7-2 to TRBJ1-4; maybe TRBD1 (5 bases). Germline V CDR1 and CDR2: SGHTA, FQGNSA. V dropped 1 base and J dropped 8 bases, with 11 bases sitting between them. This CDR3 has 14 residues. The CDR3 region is CASSLVGPWEKLFF. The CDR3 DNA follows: TGTGCCAGCAGCTTAGTGGGGCCTTGGGAAAAACTGTTTTTT.

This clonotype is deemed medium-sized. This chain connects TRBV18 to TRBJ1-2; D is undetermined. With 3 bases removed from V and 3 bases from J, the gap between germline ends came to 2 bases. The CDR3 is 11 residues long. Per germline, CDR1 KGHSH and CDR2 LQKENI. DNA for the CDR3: TGTGCCAGCTCACCGGACTATGGCTACACCTTC. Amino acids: CASSPDYGYTF. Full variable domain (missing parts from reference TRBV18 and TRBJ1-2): NAGVMQNPRHLVRRRGQEARLRCSPMKGHSHVYWYRQLPEEGLKFMVYLQKENIIDESGMPKERFSAEFPKEGPSILRIQQVVRGDSAAYFCASSPDYGYTFGSGTRLTVV.

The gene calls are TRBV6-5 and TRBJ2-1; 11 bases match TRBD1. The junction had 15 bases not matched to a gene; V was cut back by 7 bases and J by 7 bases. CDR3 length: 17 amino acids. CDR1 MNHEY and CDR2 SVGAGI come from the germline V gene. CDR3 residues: CASTRSGDRGERNEQFF. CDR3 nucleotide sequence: TGTGCCAGCACCCGATCAGGGGACAGGGGGGAAAGAAATGAGCAGTTCTTC.

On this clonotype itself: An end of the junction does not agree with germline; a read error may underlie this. CDR3 residues: CASSLVRETQYF. Written as DNA, the CDR3 is TGTGCCAGCAGCTTGGTTAGGGAGACCCAGTACTTC. V is TRBV5-1 and J is TRBJ2-5; no clear D. This CDR3 has 12 residues. Germline assignment: CDR1 SGHRS and CDR2 YFSETQ.

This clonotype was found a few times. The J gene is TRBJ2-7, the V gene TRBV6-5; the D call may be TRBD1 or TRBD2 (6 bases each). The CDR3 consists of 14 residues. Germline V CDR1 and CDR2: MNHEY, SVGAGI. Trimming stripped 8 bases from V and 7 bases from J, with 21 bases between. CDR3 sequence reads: CASQLRGVTGEQYF. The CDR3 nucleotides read TGTGCCAGCCAGTTAAGGGGGGTCACGGGGGAGCAGTACTTC.

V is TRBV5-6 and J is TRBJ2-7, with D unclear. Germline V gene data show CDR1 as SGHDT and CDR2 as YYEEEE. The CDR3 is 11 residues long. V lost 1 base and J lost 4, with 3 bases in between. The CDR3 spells CASSLMYEQYF. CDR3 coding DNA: TGTGCCAGCAGCTTGATGTACGAGCAGTACTTC. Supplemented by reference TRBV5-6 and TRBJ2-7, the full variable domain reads DAGVTQSPTHLIKTRGQQVTLRCSPKSGHDTVSWYQQALGQGPQFIFQYYEEEERQRGNFPDRFSGHQFPNYSSELNVNALLLGDSALYLCASSLMYEQYFGPGTRLTVT.

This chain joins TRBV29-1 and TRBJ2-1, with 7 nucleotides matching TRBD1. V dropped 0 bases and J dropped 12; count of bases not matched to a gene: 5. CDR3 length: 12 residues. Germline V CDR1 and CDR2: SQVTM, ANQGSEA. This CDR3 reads CSVEERGLRQFF. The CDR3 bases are TGCAGCGTTGAAGAAAGGGGGCTGAGGCAGTTCTTC.

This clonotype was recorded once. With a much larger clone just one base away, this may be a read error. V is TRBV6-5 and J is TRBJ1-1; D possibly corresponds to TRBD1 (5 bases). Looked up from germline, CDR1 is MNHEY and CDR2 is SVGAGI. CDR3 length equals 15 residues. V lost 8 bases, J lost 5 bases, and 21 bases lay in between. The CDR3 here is CASGEAAIRGTEAFF. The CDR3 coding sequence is TGTGCCAGCGGTGAAGCAGCGATAAGGGGTACTGAAGCTTTCTTT.

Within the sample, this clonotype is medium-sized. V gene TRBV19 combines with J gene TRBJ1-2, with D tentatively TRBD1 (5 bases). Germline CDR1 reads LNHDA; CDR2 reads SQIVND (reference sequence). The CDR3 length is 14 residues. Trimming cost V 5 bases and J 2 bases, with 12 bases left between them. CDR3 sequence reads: CASSPGTPNYGYTF. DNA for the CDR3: TGTGCCAGTAGTCCCGGGACGCCGAACTATGGCTACACCTTC.

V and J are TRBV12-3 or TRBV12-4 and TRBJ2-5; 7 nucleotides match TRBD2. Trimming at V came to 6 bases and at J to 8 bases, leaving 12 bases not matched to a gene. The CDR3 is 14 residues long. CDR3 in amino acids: CASRDPGLLRTQYF. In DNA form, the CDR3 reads TGTGCCAGCAGAGACCCGGGACTACTCCGAACCCAGTACTTC.

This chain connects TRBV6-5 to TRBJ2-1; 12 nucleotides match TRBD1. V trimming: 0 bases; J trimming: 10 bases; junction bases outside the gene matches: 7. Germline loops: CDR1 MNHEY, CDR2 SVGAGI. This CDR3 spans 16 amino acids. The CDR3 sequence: CASSYSPGQGAGEQFF. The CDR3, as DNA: TGTGCCAGCAGTTACTCCCCGGGACAGGGGGCGGGAGAGCAGTTCTTC.

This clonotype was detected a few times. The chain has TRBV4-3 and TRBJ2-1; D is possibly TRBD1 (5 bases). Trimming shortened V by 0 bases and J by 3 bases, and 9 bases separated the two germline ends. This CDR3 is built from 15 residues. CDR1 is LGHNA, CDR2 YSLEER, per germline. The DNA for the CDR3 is TGCGCCAGCAGCCAAGATGGGCAGGGCTACAATGAGCAGTTCTTC. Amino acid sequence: CASSQDGQGYNEQFF.

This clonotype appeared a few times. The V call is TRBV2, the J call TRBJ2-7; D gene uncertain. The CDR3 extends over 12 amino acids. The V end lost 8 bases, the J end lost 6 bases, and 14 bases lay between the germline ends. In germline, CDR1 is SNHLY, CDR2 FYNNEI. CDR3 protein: CASGVSPSEQYF. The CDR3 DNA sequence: TGTGCCAGCGGCGTCAGCCCCAGCGAGCAGTACTTC.

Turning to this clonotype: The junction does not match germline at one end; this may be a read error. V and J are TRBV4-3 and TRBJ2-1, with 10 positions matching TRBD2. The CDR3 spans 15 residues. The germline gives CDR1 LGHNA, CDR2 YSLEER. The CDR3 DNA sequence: TGTGCCAGCAGCCAAACTAGCGGGGACTCCTACGAGCAGTTCTTC. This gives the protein CASSQTSGDSYEQFF.

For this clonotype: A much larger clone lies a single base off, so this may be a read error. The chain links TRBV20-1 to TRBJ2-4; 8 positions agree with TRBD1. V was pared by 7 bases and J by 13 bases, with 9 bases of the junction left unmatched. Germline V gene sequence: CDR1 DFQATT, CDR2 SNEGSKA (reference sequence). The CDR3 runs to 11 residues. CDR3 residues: CSGRGLNEQYF. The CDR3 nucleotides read TGCAGTGGCAGGGGGCTGAATGAGCAGTACTTC.